What follows are 5 T cell receptor beta chains derived from one specimen sequenced in a study of CD8+ T cells in alopecia areata. TCR sequencing used cDNA made by reverse transcription of extracted RNA. Data came from immunoSEQ multiplex PCR; TCRdb stores just in-frame clones and leaves some out. The sample includes 100,000 to 150,000 clones, 47% of them seen just once. Sequencing was performed on NKG2D-low CD8+ T cells sorted from blood. These receptors came from a human donor with alopecia areata.

This clone was observed a few times. The chain combines TRBV28 with TRBJ2-1; D call uncertain. The CDR3 is made up of 13 amino acids. CDR1 is MDHEN and CDR2 is SYDVKM in the germline V gene. Trimming took off 6 bases at V and 5 bases at J, with 11 bases between the two ends. The CDR3 nucleotides read TGTGCCAGCAGGCTCCCACGGGACAATGAGCAGTTCTTC. This encodes CASRLPRDNEQFF. Combining the CDR3 with reference TRBV28 and TRBJ2-1 gives the whole variable domain DVKVTQSSRYLVKRTGEKVFLECVQDMDHENMFWYRQDPGLGLRLIYFSYDVKMKEKGDIPEGYSVSREKKERFSLILESASTNQTSMYLCASRLPRDNEQFFGPGTRLTVL.

The rearrangement uses TRBV13 and TRBJ2-2; no firm D call. Germline CDR1 PRHDT, CDR2 FYEKMQ (reference sequence). The CDR3 contains 12 residues. The ends were cut back, 3 bases at V and 2 bases at J, with 1 base in the middle. This CDR3 reads CASSFNTGELFF. CDR3 nucleotide sequence: TGTGCCAGCAGCTTTAACACCGGGGAGCTGTTTTTT.

The CDR3 nucleotides read TGCGCCAGCAGCCAAGTGCCCGCAGGAATAGATGGGGCCAACGTCCTGACTTTC. It translates to CASSQVPAGIDGANVLTF. The rearrangement joins TRBV4-1 to TRBJ2-6; D is uncertain. V was clipped by 1 base and J by 3 bases, with 16 bases between them. The CDR3 runs to 18 residues. Looked up from germline, CDR1 is MGHRA and CDR2 is YSYEKL.

This chain links TRBV29-1 with TRBJ2-7, with D possibly being TRBD1 (6 bases). The CDR3 is 14 residues long. V shed 1 base and J shed 3 bases, with 13 bases lying between them. Germline V gene sequence: CDR1 SQVTM, CDR2 ANQGSEA. The CDR3 nucleotides are TGCAGCGTTGAAGGCAATGAGGGGGACTACGAGCAGTACTTC. The encoded protein is CSVEGNEGDYEQYF.

This clone was seen a few times. This rearrangement joins TRBV4-1 to TRBJ2-1; 10 bases match TRBD2. CDR1 MGHRA and CDR2 YSYEKL come from the germline V gene. The V and J ends lost 2 bases and 10 bases, in that order; junction bases with no gene match: 5. CDR3 length: 14 amino acids. CDR3 coding DNA: TGCGCCAGCAGCCAAAGACTAGCGGGCGAAGAGCAGTTCTTC. Amino acid sequence: CASSQRLAGEEQFF.